Below, 10 T cell receptor beta chains from the same sample are listed, as sequenced in a study of cytomegalovirus exposure and HLA in healthy donors. Primers: 60 Vbeta forward and 13 Jbeta reverse. Measured with immunoSEQ multiplex PCR; TCRdb has only the in-frame clones, and not every one. The sample lists 150,000 to 200,000 clones, roughly 80% occurring once. Sequencing was performed on PBMCs. The receptor source for this set is a human donor in good health.

The genes are TRBV27 and TRBJ2-5, with TRBD1 matching over 7 bases. The CDR3 spans 16 residues. Germline loops: CDR1 MNHEY, CDR2 SMNVEV (reference sequence). With 3 bases clipped from V and 5 bases from J, the junction kept 12 bases outside the gene matches. CDR3: CASSFIAGTASETQYF. For the CDR3, the DNA is TGTGCCAGCAGTTTCATCGCCGGGACAGCTTCGGAGACCCAGTACTTC.

In DNA form, the CDR3 reads TGTGCCAGTATAGGGACAGACTATGGCTACACCTTC. Translated: CASIGTDYGYTF. The rearrangement uses TRBV19 and TRBJ1-2; TRBD1 matches at 7 bases. The germline gives CDR1 LNHDA, CDR2 SQIVND (reference sequence). V dropped 7 bases and J dropped 3; count of bases not matched to a gene: 2. CDR3 length: 12 amino acids.

This clone was found once. The gene calls are TRBV2 and TRBJ1-1; 7 positions match TRBD1. V lost 6 bases and J lost 0; bases outside the gene matches: 4. The germline V gene has CDR1 SNHLY and CDR2 FYNNEI. This CDR3 region has 14 residues. The CDR3 nucleotides are TGTGCCAGCAGGTCGGGACAGATGAACACTGAAGCTTTCTTT. It encodes CASRSGQMNTEAFF.

The gene calls are TRBV6-1 and TRBJ1-6, with a possible D match to TRBD1 (6 bases). Trimming pared 2 bases from V and 9 bases from J, leaving 14 bases between. The CDR3 spans 15 residues. Per germline, CDR1 MNHNS and CDR2 SASEGT. The CDR3, as DNA: TGTGCCAGCAGTGAATTCGACAGGAATGGTTCACCCCTCCACTTT. Translation: CASSEFDRNGSPLHF.

The chain's CDR3 is CASSWSRGQGRGGYTF. For the CDR3, the DNA is TGTGCCAGCAGCTGGAGTAGGGGACAGGGGCGGGGAGGCTACACCTTC. V usage is TRBV7-8 and J usage is TRBJ1-2; 10 bases line up with TRBD1. V trimming: 4 bases; J trimming: 8 bases; junction bases outside the gene matches: 13. The CDR3 is made up of 16 amino acids. CDR1 SGHVS and CDR2 FQNEAQ come from the germline V gene. The full variable domain, in which reference TRBV7-8 and TRBJ1-2 provide the parts outside the CDR3, is GAGVSQSPRYKVAKRGQDVALRCDPISGHVSLFWYQQALGQGPEFLTYFQNEAQLDKSGLPSDRFFAERPEGSVSTLKIQRTQQEDSAVYLCASSWSRGQGRGGYTFGSGTRLTVV.

This chain joins TRBV4-3 and TRBJ2-6; tentative D call: TRBD1 (7 bases). The CDR3 has 18 residues. CDR1 and CDR2 from the germline V gene are LGHNA and YSLEER. Trimming removed 3 bases from V and 0 bases from J, with 15 bases in between. In nucleotides, the CDR3 is TGCGCCAGCAGCCAGGCGGGACAGCAAAACTCTGGGGCCAACGTCCTGACTTTC. This codes for CASSQAGQQNSGANVLTF.

The rearrangement uses TRBV6-6 and TRBJ1-2, with 9 positions matching TRBD1. Germline CDR1 and CDR2: MNHNY and SVGAGI (reference sequence). The CDR3 is 13 residues long. J was trimmed by 6 bases and V by 3 bases; bases with no gene match: 2. DNA of the CDR3: TGTGCCAGCAGTTATCGACAGGGGGATGGCTACACCTTC. Translating gives CASSYRQGDGYTF.

The CDR3 nucleotides read TGCGCCAGCAGCGCTTGGGGCGGAAATGGGGAGACCCAGTACTTC. Amino acid sequence: CASSAWGGNGETQYF. The chain has TRBV5-1 and TRBJ2-5; possibly TRBD1 for D (5 bases). The CDR3 spans 15 residues. CDR1 and CDR2 from the germline V gene are SGHRS and YFSETQ. The V end was cut by 4 bases, the J end by 5 bases, with 18 bases between.

The chain links TRBV27 to TRBJ2-2, with 9 bases lining up with TRBD2. The CDR3 runs 15 residues. V shed 3 bases and J 7 bases; nucleotides not matched to a gene: 6. The V gene's germline CDR1 is MNHEY and CDR2 SMNVEV (reference sequence). Here the CDR3 DNA reads TGTGCCAGCAGTTTTATAGCGGGGGTGAACGGGGAGCTGTTTTTT. Translating it yields CASSFIAGVNGELFF.

The V gene is TRBV9, the J gene TRBJ2-7; 8 bases are shared with TRBD1. V shed 0 bases, J shed 6 bases, and the junction held 11 bases outside the gene matches. The CDR3 covers 16 residues. In germline, CDR1 is SGDLS, CDR2 YYNGEE. CDR3 sequence (DNA): TGTGCCAGCAGCGTAGAGTGGTACAGGGGGTTCTCCGAGCAGTACTTC. Translation: CASSVEWYRGFSEQYF.